The source of this T cell receptor beta chain is a study of a mutant IDH1 vaccine in newly diagnosed glioma. Turning to the study itself: Visit V12 was conducted at week 35 as the safety follow-up. Visit V13 came later, at week 47. Findings of the study overall: A vaccine-induced immune response developed in roughly 93% of the patients.

The sample's time point: week 47, end of study. Every vaccination contained 300 ug of the mutant IDH1 20-mer peptide and was paired with topical imiquimod. This clone has only one observation. The target antigen is unknown. Only in-frame clones appear in the TCRdb table, and some are missing; sequencing was by immunoSEQ multiplex PCR. The data hold approximately 50,000 clones, with more than 75% observed a single time. Germline CDR1 and CDR2: WNHNN and SYGVQD (reference sequence). The CDR3 runs 15 residues. J was trimmed by 4 bases and V by 3 bases; bases with no gene match: 6. The TCR was taken from a woman aged 40 to 50 with glioma. Some clones in this sample may be carry-over from other donors' samples. This sequence joins TRBV10-1 and TRBJ2-3; 8 bases fit TRBD2. The sequencing here drew on PBMCs, taken from a glioma patient whose treatment included an IDH1 peptide vaccine. CDR3 sequence: CASSDVRGGADTQYF. DNA for the CDR3: TGCGCCAGCAGTGATGTACGGGGGGGAGCAGATACGCAGTATTTT.